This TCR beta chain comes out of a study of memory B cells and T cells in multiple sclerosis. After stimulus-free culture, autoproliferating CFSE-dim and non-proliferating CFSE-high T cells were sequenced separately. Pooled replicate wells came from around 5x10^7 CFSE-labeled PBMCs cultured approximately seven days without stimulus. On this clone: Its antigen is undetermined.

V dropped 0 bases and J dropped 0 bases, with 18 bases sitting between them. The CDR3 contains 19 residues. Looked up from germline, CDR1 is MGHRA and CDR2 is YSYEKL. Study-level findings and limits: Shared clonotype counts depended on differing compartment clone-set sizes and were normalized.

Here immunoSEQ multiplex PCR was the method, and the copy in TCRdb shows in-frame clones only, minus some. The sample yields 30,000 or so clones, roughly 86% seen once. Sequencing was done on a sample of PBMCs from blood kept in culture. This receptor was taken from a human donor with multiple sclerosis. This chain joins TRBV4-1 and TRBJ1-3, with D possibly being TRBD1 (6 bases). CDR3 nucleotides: TGCGCCAGCAGCCAAGATAACGAGCGGGGGCATTTCTCTGGAAACACCATATATTTT. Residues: CASSQDNERGHFSGNTIYF.